These 14 T cell receptor beta chains were all obtained from the same sample, sequenced in a study of OX40 agonist ivuxolimab in advanced cancers. TCRdb's table, derived via immunoSEQ multiplex PCR, lists solely in-frame clones and lacks some. The sample includes approximately 90,000 clones, around 85% of them seen just once. Source: CD4+ or CD8+ T cells sorted from blood, taken in a trial of the OX40 agonist ivuxolimab. All receptors come from an adult with an advanced solid tumor such as melanoma, head and neck, liver or kidney cancer.

The chain uses TRBV11-3 and TRBJ1-2; D is unresolved. Between the trimmed V and J ends, which lost 3 bases and 0 bases, there was a span of 11 bases. Per germline, CDR1 SGHNT and CDR2 YENEEA. The CDR3 has 15 residues. The CDR3 spells CASSLGSAANYGYTF. In nucleotides, the CDR3 is TGTGCCAGCAGCTTGGGGTCGGCCGCTAACTATGGCTACACCTTC.

The chain recombines TRBV15 with TRBJ2-1; 8 bases are a match to TRBD2. V lost 4 bases, J lost 10 bases, and 12 bases stayed unmatched. CDR1 is LNHNV and CDR2 is YYDKDF in the germline V gene (reference sequence). The CDR3 loop spans 15 amino acids. The CDR3 coding sequence is TGTGCCACCAGCATCGGACACGGGAGGGCCCGGGAGCAGTTCTTC. It encodes CATSIGHGRAREQFF.

CDR3 sequence reads: CASSLREGLNQPQHF. CDR3 coding DNA: TGTGCCAGCAGCCTCAGGGAGGGACTAAATCAGCCCCAGCATTTT. The gene calls are TRBV5-6 and TRBJ1-5; tentative D call: TRBD1 (5 bases). The CDR3 totals 15 residues. Trimming cost V 4 bases and J 4 bases, with 15 bases left between them. Germline CDR1 reads SGHDT; CDR2 reads YYEEEE.

The chain has TRBV5-1 and TRBJ2-5, with TRBD2 matching over 9 bases. Germline CDR1 reads SGHRS; CDR2 reads YFSETQ. The CDR3 runs 15 residues. The V segment lost 4 bases and the J segment 3 bases; nucleotides outside the gene matches: 7. The CDR3 loop is CASSPRGLAKETQYF. Written as DNA, the CDR3 is TGCGCCAGCAGCCCCAGGGGACTAGCTAAAGAGACCCAGTACTTC.

The rearrangement uses TRBV9 and TRBJ2-2; weak D call: TRBD1 (6 bases). Trimming removed 3 bases at V and 1 base at J, with 13 bases between. CDR3 length: 16 amino acids. Per germline, CDR1 SGDLS and CDR2 YYNGEE. The DNA of the CDR3 is TGTGCCAGCAGCGCCGAACAGGGAAAGAACACCGGGGAGCTGTTTTTT. The encoded protein is CASSAEQGKNTGELFF.

The rearrangement joins TRBV5-4 to TRBJ2-2; possible D gene TRBD2, 6 bases. This CDR3 has 15 amino acids. The V and J ends lost 4 bases and 2 bases respectively, with 12 bases between them. Germline V gene lookup returns CDR1 SGHNT and CDR2 YYREEE (reference sequence). The CDR3 reads CASSMGGANTGELFF. Written as DNA, the CDR3 is TGTGCCAGCAGCATGGGGGGAGCTAACACCGGGGAGCTGTTTTTT.

This chain links TRBV5-1 with TRBJ2-2; D is unclear. The CDR3 spans 13 residues. The V and J ends lost 2 bases and 6 bases respectively, with 8 bases between them. Looked up from germline, CDR1 is SGHRS and CDR2 is YFSETQ. CDR3 amino acids: CASSFPMAGELFF. The CDR3 DNA follows: TGCGCCAGCAGCTTCCCAATGGCCGGGGAGCTGTTTTTT.

The chain has TRBV9 and TRBJ2-2, with D possibly being TRBD1 (5 bases). The V and J ends lost 0 bases and 7 bases respectively, with 13 bases between them. Germline-derived CDR1 and CDR2 are SGDLS and YYNGEE. The CDR3 has 15 residues. The CDR3 region has the DNA TGTGCCAGCAGCGTAGAGGAACAGGCGGTCGGGGAGCTGTTTTTT. Translation: CASSVEEQAVGELFF.

The V gene is TRBV30, the J gene TRBJ2-3; D uncertain. The CDR3 consists of 14 residues. Germline-derived CDR1 and CDR2 are GTSNPN and SVGIG (reference sequence). V shed 0 bases and J shed 2 bases, with 9 bases lying between them. CDR3 region: CAWSVTGDTDTQYF. CDR3 DNA sequence: TGTGCCTGGAGTGTTACTGGGGACACAGATACGCAGTATTTT.

The chain combines TRBV4-3 with TRBJ2-3; maybe TRBD1 (6 bases). Per germline, CDR1 LGHNA and CDR2 YSLEER. The V and J ends lost 2 bases and 5 bases respectively, with 14 bases between them. This CDR3 region has 15 residues. The CDR3 sequence: CASSQQGFREDTQYF. CDR3 in DNA: TGCGCCAGCAGCCAACAGGGGTTCAGGGAAGATACGCAGTATTTT.

V is TRBV7-6 and J is TRBJ2-1; D gene ambiguous. Germline-derived CDR1 and CDR2 are SGHVS and FNYEAQ. Trimming stripped 2 bases from V and 7 bases from J, with 18 bases between. This CDR3 is 16 amino acids long. CDR3 nucleotides: TGTGCCAGCAGCTTATCCAGAGCGTCGGGTGTAAATGAGCAGTTCTTC. The encoded protein is CASSLSRASGVNEQFF.

This chain uses TRBV2 with TRBJ2-1; 9 nucleotides line up with TRBD1. This CDR3 comprises 15 residues. The V gene end was trimmed by 2 bases and the J gene end by 6 bases; junction bases not matched to a gene: 5. Germline V gives CDR1 SNHLY, CDR2 FYNNEI. This chain's CDR3 is CASSERQGVSNEQFF. CDR3 coding DNA: TGTGCCAGCAGTGAAAGACAGGGGGTATCCAATGAGCAGTTCTTC.

This sequence joins TRBV5-1 and TRBJ2-1, with D perhaps matching TRBD1 (6 bases). V was clipped by 1 base and J by 1 base, with 9 bases between them. There are 15 residues in the CDR3. From germline, CDR1 is SGHRS and CDR2 YFSETQ. As DNA, the CDR3 is TGCGCCAGCAGCTTGAGAGGGGGATCCTACAATGAGCAGTTCTTC. It is translated as CASSLRGGSYNEQFF.

As regards this clone: This CDR3 is also generated by other DNA sequences in the sample. The chain recombines TRBV27 with TRBJ2-2; D could derive from TRBD1 or TRBD2 (5 bases each). CDR3 length equals 13 residues. V was trimmed by 4 bases and J by 4 bases, leaving 7 bases between them. Germline V gives CDR1 MNHEY, CDR2 SMNVEV (reference sequence). Written as DNA, the CDR3 is TGTGCCAGCAGTTGGGGGATCACCGGGGAGCTGTTTTTT. This gives the protein CASSWGITGELFF.